Described below is a single TCR beta chain sequence and its context. The data were obtained in a study of blood T cell repertoires in COVID-19. Study overall: COVID-19 samples from acute and convalescent phases originated in the United States, Italy and Spain. From T cells, B-cell-depleted T cells, or PBMCs came the material, which was cDNA or gDNA.

Per the original methods: How many nucleated cells were present was estimated from reference gene primer amplification. TCRdb's copy holds only in-frame clones and misses some; the assay was immunoSEQ multiplex PCR. V and J calls and clone size are copied from that table; D and trimming were computed from the DNA. The sample holds more than 200,000 clones; roughly 90% are singletons and the top ten take 3.5% to 4%. CDR1 SGHVS and CDR2 FNYEAQ come from the germline V gene. V was cut by 1 base and J by 3 bases, with 9 bases left in between. CDR3 length equals 14 residues. Cohort allocation depended upon clinical history that participants reported.

V is TRBV7-6 and J is TRBJ1-1; D is unresolved. Sequencing was done on a sample of PBMCs or T cells enriched from blood (not recorded which). This TCR came from a woman aged 25-40 years with acute COVID-19. The CDR3 loop reads CASSLVVEDTEAFF. In DNA, the CDR3 is TGTGCCAGCAGCTTAGTGGTGGAGGACACTGAAGCTTTCTTT.